This TCR beta chain was identified during a study of CD8+ T cells in alopecia areata. At the level of the study: Tofacitinib administration to treated patients was oral, at 5 to 10 mg twice daily.

Losses at the gene ends were 3 bases for V and 0 bases for J; bases not matched to a gene: 5. CDR1 and CDR2 (germline): SGHNT, YYREEE (reference sequence). This CDR3 spans 17 amino acids. After isolation, RNA underwent reverse transcription to generate cDNA as the sequencing template. Profiling relied on immunoSEQ multiplex PCR, and the TCRdb table lists in-frame clones only, not all of them. In the table there are 180,000 or so clones, roughly 63% of which are singletons. Only a few counts were recorded for this clone. Its antigen is as yet unknown. Regarding the study as a whole: In blood and scalp, many expanded lesional clones persisted during tofacitinib.

The treatment is: oral pan-JAK inhibitor, 5-10 mg twice daily. Collected material from alopecia areata patients comprised lesional scalp punch biopsies and peripheral blood. The input for sequencing was CD4+ T cells sorted from blood, taken at week 56, from a patient treated with tofacitinib. The gene calls are TRBV5-4 and TRBJ2-5; 13 bases map to TRBD2. This receptor was taken from a human donor with alopecia areata. The CDR3 nucleotides are TGTGCCAGCAGCTATCGACTAGCGGGGGGCTACCAAGAGACCCAGTACTTC. This encodes CASSYRLAGGYQETQYF.